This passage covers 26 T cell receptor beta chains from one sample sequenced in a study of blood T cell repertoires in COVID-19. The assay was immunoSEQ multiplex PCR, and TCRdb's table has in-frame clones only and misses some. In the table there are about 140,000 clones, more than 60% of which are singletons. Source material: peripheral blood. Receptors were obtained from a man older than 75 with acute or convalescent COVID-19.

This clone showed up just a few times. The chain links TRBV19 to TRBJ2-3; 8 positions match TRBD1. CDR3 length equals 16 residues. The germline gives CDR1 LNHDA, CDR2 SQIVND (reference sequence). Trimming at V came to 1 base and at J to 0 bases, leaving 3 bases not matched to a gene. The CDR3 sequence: CASSIGQGFSTDTQYF. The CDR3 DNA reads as TGTGCCAGTAGTATAGGACAGGGGTTTAGCACAGATACGCAGTATTTT.

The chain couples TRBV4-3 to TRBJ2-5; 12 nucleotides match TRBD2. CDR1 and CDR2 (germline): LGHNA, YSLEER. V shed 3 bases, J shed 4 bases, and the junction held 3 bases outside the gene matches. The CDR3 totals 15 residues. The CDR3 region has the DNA TGCGCCAGCAGCCAGCTAGCGGGGGGGGGAGAGACCCAGTACTTC. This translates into CASSQLAGGGETQYF.

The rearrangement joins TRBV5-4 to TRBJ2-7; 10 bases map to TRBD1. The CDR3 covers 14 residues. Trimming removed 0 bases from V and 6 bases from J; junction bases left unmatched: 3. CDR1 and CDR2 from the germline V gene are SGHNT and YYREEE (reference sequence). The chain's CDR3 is CASSLGDRGSEQYF. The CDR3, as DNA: TGTGCCAGCAGCTTGGGGGACAGGGGAAGCGAGCAGTACTTC.

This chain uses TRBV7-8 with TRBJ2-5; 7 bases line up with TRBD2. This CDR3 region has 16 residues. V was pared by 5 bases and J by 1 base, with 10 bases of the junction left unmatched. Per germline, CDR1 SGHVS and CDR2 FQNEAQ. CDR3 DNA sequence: TGTGCCAGCAGCGATACTAGCGCGATACTCCAAGAGACCCAGTACTTC. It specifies CASSDTSAILQETQYF.

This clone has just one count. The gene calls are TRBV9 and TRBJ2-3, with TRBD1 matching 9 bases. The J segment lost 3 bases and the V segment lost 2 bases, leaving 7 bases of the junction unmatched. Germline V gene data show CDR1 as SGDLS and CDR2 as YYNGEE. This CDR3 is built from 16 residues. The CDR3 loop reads CASSVRTGDTTDTQYF. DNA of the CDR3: TGTGCCAGCAGCGTTAGGACAGGGGATACGACAGATACGCAGTATTTT.

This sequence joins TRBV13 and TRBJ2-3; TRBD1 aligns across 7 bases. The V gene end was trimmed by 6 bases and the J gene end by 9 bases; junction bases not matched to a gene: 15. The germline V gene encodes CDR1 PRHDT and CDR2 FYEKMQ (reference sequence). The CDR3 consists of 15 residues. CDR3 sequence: CASRQFNPGQQTQYF. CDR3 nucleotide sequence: TGTGCCAGCAGACAATTCAACCCGGGACAGCAGACGCAGTATTTT.

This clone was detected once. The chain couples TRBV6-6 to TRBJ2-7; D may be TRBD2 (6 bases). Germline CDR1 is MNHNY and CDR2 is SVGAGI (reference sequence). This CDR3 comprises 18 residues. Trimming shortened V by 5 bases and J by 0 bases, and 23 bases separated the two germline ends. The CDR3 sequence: CASSRRRAGRINSYEQYF. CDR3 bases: TGTGCCAGCAGTCGCCGAAGAGCGGGCAGGATAAACTCCTACGAGCAGTACTTC.

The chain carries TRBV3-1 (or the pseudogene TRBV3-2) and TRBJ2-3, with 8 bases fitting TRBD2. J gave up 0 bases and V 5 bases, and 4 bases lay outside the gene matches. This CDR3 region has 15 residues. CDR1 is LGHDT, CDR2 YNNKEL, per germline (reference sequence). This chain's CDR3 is CASSTLAGSTDTQYF. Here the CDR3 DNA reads TGTGCCAGCAGCACCTTAGCGGGGAGCACAGATACGCAGTATTTT.

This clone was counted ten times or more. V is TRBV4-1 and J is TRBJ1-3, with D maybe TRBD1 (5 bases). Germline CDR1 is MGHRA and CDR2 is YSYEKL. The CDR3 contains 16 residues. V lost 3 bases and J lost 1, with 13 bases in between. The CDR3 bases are TGCGCCAGCAGCCAGGGGAGGGGAGGGTCTGGAAACACCATATATTTT. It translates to CASSQGRGGSGNTIYF.

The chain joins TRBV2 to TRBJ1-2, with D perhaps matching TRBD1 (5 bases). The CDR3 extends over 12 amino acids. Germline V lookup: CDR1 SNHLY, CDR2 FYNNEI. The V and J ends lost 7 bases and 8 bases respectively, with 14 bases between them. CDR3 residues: CASNLGAGGYTF. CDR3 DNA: TGTGCCAGCAACCTCGGGGCGGGGGGCTACACCTTC.

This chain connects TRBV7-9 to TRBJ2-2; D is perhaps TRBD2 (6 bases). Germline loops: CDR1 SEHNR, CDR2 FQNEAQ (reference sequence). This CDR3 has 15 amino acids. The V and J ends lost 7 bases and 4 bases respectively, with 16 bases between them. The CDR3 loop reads CASILGGIGTGELFF. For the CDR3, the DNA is TGTGCCAGCATCCTGGGCGGGATAGGCACCGGGGAGCTGTTTTTT.

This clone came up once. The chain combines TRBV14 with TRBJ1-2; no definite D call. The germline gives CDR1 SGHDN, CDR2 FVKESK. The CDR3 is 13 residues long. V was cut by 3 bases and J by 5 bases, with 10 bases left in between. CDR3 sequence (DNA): TGTGCCAGCAGCCAGTACTTAGAGTATGGCTACACCTTC. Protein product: CASSQYLEYGYTF.

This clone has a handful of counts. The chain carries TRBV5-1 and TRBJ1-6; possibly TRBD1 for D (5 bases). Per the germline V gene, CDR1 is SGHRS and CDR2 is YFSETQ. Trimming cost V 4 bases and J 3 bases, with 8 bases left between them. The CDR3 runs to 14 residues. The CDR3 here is CASSIDSYNSPLHF. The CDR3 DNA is TGCGCCAGCAGCATAGACAGCTATAATTCACCCCTCCACTTT.

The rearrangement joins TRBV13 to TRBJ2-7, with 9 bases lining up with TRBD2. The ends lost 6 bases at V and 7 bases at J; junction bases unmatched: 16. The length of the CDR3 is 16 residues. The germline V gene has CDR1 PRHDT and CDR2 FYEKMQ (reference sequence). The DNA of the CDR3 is TGTGCCAGCAGGCCTTGGAGCGGGGGGACGCCTTGGGAGCAGTACTTC. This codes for CASRPWSGGTPWEQYF.

CDR3 protein: CAISEFREYEQYF. The CDR3 nucleotides read TGTGCCATCAGTGAGTTCAGGGAATACGAGCAGTACTTC. V gene TRBV10-3 combines with J gene TRBJ2-7, with TRBD1 as a possible D gene (5 bases). The CDR3 totals 13 residues. V dropped 1 base and J dropped 4 bases, with 8 bases sitting between them. CDR1 is ENHRY and CDR2 is SYGVKD in the germline V gene.

The CDR3 is CASSQGLAQLNQPQHF. In DNA, the CDR3 is TGTGCCAGCAGCCAAGGTTTGGCACAGCTGAATCAGCCCCAGCATTTT. This chain uses TRBV3-1 (or the pseudogene TRBV3-2) with TRBJ1-5; D is undetermined. Germline V gene lookup returns CDR1 LGHDT and CDR2 YNNKEL (reference sequence). The ends were cut back, 1 base at V and 4 bases at J, with 14 bases in the middle. There are 16 residues in the CDR3.

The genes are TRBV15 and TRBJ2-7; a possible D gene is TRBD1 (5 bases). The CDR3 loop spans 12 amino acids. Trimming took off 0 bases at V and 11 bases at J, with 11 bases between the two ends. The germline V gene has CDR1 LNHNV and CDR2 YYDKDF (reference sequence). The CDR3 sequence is CATSRDKGQEYF. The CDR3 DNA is TGTGCCACCAGCAGAGATAAGGGGCAAGAGTACTTC.

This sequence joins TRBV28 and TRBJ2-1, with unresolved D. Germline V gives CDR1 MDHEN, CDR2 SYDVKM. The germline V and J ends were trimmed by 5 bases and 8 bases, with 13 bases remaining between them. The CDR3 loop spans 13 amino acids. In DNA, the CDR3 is TGTGCCAGCAGTCTTACAGACCTCGATGAGCAGTTCTTC. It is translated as CASSLTDLDEQFF. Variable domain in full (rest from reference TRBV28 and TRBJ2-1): DVKVTQSSRYLVKRTGEKVFLECVQDMDHENMFWYRQDPGLGLRLIYFSYDVKMKEKGDIPEGYSVSREKKERFSLILESASTNQTSMYLCASSLTDLDEQFFGPGTRLTVL.

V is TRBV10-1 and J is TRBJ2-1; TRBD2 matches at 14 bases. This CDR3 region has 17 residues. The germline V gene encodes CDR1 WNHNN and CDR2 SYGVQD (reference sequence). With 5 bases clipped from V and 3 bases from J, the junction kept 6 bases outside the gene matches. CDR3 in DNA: TGCGCCAGCAGTACCGGGACTAGCGGGGGTATCTACAATGAGCAGTTCTTC. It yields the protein CASSTGTSGGIYNEQFF.

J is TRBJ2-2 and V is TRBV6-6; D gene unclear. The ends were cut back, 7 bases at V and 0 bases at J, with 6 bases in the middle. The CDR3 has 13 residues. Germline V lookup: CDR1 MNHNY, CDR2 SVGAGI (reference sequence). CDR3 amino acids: CASTEANTGELFF. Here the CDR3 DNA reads TGTGCCAGCACCGAGGCGAACACCGGGGAGCTGTTTTTT.

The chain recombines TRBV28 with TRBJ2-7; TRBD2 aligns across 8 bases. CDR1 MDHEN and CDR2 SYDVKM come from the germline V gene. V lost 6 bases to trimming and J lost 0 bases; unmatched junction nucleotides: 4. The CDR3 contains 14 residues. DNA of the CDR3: TGTGCCAGCAGGACGGGGGGGAGCTCCTACGAGCAGTACTTC. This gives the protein CASRTGGSSYEQYF. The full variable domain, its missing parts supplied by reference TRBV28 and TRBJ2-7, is DVKVTQSSRYLVKRTGEKVFLECVQDMDHENMFWYRQDPGLGLRLIYFSYDVKMKEKGDIPEGYSVSREKKERFSLILESASTNQTSMYLCASRTGGSSYEQYFGPGTRLTVT.

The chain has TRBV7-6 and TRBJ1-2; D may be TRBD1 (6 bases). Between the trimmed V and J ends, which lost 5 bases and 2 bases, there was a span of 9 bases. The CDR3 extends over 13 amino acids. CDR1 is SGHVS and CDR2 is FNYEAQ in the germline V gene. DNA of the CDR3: TGTGCCAGCAGCCCAACAGGGAACTATGGCTACACCTTC. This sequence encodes CASSPTGNYGYTF.

CDR3 loop: CASSFSGGGVNEQFF. In DNA form, the CDR3 reads TGCGCCAGCAGCTTTAGCGGGGGGGGAGTCAATGAGCAGTTCTTC. V gene TRBV5-1 combines with J gene TRBJ2-1; 11 bases are shared with TRBD2. Germline V lookup: CDR1 SGHRS, CDR2 YFSETQ. V gave up 2 bases and J gave up 6 bases; unmatched junction bases: 4. The CDR3 covers 15 residues.

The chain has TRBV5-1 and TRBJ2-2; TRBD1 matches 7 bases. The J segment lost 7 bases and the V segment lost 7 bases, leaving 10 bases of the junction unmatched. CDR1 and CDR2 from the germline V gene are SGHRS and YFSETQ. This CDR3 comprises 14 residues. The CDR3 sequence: CASDQTGAGGELFF. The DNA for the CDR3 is TGCGCCAGCGACCAAACAGGGGCCGGCGGGGAGCTGTTTTTT.

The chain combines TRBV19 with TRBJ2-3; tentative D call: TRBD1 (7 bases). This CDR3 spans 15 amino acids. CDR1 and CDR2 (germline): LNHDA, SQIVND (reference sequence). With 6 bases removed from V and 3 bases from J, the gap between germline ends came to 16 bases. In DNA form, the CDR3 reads TGTGCCAGTAGCCCACGGAGGGGGCCGACAGATACGCAGTATTTT. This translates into CASSPRRGPTDTQYF.

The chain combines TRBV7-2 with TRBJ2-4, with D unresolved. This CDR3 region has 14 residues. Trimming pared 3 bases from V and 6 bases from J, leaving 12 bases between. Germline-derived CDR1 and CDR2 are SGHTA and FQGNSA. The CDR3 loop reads CASSLTPAANIQYF. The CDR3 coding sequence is TGTGCCAGCAGCTTGACCCCGGCGGCAAACATTCAGTACTTC.